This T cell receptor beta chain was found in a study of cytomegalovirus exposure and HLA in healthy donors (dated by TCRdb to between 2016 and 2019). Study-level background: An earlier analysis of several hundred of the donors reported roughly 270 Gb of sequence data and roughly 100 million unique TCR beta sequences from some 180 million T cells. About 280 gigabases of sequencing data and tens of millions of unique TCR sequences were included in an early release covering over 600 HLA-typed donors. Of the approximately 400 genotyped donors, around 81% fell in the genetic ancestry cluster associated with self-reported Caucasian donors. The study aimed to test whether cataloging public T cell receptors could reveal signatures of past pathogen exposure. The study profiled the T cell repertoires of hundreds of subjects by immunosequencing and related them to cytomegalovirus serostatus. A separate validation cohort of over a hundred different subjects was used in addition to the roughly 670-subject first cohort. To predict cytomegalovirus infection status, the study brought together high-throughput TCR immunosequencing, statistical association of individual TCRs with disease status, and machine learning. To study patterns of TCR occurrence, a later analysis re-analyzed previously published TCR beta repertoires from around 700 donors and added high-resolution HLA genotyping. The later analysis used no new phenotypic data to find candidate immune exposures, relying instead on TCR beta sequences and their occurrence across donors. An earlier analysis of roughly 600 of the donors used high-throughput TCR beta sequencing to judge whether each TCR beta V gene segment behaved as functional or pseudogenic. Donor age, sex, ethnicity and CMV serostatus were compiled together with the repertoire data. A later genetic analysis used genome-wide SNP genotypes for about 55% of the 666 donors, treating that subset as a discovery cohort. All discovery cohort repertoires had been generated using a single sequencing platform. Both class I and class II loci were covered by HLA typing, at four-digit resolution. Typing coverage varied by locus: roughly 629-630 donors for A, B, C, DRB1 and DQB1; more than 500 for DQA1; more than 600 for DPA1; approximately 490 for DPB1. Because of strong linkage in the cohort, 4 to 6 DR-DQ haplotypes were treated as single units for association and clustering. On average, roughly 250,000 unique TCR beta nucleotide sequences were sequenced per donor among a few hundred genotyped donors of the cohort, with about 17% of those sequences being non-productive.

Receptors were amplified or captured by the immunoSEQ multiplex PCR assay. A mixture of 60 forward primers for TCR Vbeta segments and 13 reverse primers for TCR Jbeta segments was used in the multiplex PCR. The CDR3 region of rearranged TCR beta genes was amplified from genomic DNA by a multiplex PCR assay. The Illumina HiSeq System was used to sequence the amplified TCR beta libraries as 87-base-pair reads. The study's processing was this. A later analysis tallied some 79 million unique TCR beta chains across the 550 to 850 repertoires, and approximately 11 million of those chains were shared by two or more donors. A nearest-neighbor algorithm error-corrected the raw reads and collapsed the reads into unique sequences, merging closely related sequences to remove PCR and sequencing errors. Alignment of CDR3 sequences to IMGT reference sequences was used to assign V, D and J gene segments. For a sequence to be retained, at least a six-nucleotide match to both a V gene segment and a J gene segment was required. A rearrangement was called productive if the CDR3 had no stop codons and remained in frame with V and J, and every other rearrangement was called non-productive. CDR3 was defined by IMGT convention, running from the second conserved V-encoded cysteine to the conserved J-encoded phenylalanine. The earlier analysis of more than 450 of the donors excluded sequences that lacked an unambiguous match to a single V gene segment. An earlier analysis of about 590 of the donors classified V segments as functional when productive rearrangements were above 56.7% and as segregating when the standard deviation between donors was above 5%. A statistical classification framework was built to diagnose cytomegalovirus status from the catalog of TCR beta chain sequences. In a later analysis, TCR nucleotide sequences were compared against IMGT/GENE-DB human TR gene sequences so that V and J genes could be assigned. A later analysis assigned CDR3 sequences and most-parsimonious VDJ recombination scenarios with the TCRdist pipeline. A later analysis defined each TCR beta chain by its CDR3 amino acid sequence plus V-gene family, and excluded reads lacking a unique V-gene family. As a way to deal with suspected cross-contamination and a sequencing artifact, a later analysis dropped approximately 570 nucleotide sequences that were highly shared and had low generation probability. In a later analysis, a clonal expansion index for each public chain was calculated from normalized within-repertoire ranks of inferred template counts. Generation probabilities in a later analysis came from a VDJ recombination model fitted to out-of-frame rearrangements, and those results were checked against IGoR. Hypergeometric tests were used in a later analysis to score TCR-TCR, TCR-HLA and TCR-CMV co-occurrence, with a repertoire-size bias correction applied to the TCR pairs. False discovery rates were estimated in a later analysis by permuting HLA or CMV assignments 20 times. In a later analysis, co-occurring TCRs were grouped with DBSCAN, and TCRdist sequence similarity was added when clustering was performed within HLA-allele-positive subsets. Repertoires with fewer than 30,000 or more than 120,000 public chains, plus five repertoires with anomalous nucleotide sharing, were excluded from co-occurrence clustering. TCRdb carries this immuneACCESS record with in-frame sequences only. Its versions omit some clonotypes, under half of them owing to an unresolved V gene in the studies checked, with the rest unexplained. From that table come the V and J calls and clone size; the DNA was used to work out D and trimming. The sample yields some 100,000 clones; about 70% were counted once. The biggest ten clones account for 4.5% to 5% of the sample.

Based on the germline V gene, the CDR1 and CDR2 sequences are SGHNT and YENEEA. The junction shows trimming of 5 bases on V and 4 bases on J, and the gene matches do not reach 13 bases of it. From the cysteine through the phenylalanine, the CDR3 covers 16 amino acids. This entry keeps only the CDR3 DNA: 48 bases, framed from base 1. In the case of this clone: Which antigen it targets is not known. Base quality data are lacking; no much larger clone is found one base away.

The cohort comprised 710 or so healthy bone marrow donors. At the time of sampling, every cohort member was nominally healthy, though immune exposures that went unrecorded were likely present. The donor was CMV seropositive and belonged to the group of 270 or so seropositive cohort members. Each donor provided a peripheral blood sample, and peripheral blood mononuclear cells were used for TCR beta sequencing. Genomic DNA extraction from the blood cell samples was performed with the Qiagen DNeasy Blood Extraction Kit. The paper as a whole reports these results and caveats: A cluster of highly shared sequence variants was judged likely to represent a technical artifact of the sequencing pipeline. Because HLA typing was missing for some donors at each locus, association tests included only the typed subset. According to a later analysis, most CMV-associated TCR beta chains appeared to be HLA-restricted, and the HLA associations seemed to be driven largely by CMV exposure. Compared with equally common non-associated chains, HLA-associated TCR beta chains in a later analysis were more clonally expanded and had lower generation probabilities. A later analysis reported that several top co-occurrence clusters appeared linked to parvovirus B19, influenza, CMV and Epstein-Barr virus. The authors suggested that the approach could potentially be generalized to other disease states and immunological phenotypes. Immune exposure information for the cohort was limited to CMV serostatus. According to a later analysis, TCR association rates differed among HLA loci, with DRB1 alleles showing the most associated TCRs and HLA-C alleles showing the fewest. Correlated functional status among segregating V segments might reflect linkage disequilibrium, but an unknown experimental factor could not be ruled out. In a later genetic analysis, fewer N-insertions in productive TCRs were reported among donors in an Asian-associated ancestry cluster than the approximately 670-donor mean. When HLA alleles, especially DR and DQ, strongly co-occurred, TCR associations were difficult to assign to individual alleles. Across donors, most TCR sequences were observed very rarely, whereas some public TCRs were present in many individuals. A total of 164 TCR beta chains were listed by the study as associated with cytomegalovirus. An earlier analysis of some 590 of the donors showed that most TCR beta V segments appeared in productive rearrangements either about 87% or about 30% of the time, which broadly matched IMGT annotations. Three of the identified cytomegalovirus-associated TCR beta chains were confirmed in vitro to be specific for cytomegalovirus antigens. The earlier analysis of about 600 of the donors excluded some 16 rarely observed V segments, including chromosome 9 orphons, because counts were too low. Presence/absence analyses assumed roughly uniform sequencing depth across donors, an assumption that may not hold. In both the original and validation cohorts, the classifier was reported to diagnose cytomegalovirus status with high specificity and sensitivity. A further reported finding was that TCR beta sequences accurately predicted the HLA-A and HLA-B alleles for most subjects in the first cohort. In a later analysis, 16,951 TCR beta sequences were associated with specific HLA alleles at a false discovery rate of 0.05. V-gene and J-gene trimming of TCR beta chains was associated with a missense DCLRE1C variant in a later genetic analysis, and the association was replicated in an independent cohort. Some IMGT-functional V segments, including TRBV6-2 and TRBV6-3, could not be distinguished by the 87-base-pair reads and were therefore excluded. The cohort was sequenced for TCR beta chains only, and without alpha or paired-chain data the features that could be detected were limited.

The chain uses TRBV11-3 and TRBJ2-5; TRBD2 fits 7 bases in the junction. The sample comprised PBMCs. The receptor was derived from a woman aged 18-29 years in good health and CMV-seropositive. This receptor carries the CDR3 CASSQGVGGERETQYF. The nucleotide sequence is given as TGTGCCAGCAGCCAAGGGGTGGGGGGGGAGAGAGAGACCCAGTACTTC.